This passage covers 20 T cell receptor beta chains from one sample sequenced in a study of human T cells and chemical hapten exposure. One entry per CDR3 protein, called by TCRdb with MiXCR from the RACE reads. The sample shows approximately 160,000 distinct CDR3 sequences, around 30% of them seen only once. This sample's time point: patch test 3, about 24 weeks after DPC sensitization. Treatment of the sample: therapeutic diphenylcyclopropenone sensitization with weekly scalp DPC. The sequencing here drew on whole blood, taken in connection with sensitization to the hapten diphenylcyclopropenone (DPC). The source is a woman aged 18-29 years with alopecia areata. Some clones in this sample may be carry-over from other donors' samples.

For the CDR3, the DNA is TGTGCCAGCAGATCAGGGGGGGTAAGGAACGAGCAGTACTTC. It yields the protein CASRSGGVRNEQYF. The J gene is TRBJ2-7, the V gene TRBV25-1, with D perhaps matching TRBD1 or TRBD2 (7 bases each). The CDR3 consists of 14 residues. V was cut by 6 bases and J by 5 bases, with 17 bases left in between. Per the germline V gene, CDR1 is MGHDK and CDR2 is SYGVNS.

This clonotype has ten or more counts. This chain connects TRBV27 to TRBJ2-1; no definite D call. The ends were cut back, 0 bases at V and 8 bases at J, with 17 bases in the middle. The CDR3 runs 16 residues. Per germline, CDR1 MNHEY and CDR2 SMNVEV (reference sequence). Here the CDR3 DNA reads TGTGCCAGCAGTTTATCTTGGGTTAACAGACGCGATGAGCAGTTCTTC. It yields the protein CASSLSWVNRRDEQFF.

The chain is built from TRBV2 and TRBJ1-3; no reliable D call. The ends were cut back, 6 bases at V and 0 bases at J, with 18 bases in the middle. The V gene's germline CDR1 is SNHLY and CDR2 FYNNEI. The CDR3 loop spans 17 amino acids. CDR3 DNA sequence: TGTGCCAGCAGGACCCGGTGGGCCAACCTCTCTGGAAACACCATATATTTT. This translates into CASRTRWANLSGNTIYF.

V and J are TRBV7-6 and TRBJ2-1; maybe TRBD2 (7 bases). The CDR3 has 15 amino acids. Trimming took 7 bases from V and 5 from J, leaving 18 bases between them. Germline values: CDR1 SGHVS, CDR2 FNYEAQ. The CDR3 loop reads CASNPRGRGHNEQFF. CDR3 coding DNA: TGTGCCAGCAATCCGAGAGGGCGGGGGCACAATGAGCAGTTCTTC.

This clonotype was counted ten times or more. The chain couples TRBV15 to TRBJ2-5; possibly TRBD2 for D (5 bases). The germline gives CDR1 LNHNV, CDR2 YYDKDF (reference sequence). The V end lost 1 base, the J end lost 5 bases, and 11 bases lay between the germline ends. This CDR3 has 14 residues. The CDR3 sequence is CATSRVGDAETQYF. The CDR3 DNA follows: TGTGCCACCAGCAGAGTCGGGGATGCGGAGACCCAGTACTTC. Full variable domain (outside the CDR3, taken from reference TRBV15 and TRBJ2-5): DAMVIQNPRYQVTQFGKPVTLSCSQTLNHNVMYWYQQKSSQAPKLLFHYYDKDFNNEADTPDNFQSRRPNTSFCFLDIRSPGLGDTAMYLCATSRVGDAETQYFGPGTRLLVL.

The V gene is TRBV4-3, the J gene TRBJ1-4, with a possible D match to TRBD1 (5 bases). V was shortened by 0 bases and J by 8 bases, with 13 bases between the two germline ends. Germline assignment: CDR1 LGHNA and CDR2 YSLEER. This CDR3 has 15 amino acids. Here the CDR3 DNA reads TGCGCCAGCAGCCAAGATCTGGACATGCACGAAAAACTGTTTTTT. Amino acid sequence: CASSQDLDMHEKLFF.

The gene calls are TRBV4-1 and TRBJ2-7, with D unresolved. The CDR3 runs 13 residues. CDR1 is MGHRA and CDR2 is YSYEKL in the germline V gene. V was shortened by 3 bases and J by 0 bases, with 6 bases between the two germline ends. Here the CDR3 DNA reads TGCGCCAGCAGCCACCCAGTCTCCTACGAGCAGTACTTC. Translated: CASSHPVSYEQYF.

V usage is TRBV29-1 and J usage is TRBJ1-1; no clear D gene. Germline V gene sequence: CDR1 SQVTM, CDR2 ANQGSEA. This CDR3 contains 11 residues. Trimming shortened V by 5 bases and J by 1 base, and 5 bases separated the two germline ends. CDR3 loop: CSVLWNTEAFF. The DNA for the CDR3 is TGCAGCGTTCTGTGGAACACTGAAGCTTTCTTT. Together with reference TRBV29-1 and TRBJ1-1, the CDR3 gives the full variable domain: SAVISQKPSRDICQRGTSLTIQCQVDSQVTMMFWYRQQPGQSLTLIATANQGSEATYESGFVIDKFPISRPNLTFSTLTVSNMSPEDSSIYLCSVLWNTEAFFGQGTRLTVV.

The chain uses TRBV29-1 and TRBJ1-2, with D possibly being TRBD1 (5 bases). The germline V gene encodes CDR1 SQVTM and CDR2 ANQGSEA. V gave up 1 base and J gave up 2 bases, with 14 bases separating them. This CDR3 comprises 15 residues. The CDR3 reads CSVEGRLDTNYGYTF. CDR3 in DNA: TGCAGCGTTGAAGGTCGGCTGGACACGAACTATGGCTACACCTTC.

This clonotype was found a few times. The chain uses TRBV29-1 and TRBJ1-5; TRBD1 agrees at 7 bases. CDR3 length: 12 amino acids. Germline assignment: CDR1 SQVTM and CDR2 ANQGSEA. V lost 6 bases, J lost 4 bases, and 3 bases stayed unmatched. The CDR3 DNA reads TGCAGCGTGTCAGGGGGAAATCAGCCCCAGCATTTT. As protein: CSVSGGNQPQHF.

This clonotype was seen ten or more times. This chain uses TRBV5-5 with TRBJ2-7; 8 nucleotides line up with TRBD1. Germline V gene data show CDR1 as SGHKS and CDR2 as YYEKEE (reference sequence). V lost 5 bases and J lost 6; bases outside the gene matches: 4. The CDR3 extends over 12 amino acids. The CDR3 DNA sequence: TGTGCCAGCAGTCGGACAGGGCCCGAGCAGTACTTC. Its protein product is CASSRTGPEQYF.

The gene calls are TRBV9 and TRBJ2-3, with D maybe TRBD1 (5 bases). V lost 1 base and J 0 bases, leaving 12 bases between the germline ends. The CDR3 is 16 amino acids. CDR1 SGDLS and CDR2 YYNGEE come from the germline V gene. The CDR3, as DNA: TGTGCCAGCAGCGTAAGGACAACAACTAGCACAGATACGCAGTATTTT. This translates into CASSVRTTTSTDTQYF.

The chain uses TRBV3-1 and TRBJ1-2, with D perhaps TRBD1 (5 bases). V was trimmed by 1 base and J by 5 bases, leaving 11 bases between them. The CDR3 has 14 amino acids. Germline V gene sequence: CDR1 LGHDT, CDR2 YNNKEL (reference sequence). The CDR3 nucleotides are TGTGCCAGCAGCCAAGGGCAGGGACCATATGGCTACACCTTC. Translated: CASSQGQGPYGYTF.

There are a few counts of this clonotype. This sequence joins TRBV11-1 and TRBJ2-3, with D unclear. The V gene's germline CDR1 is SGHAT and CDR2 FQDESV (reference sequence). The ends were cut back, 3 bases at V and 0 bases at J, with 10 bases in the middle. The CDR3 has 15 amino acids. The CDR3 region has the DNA TGTGCCAGCAGCTTGCAGGATTCTAGCACAGATACGCAGTATTTT. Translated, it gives CASSLQDSSTDTQYF.

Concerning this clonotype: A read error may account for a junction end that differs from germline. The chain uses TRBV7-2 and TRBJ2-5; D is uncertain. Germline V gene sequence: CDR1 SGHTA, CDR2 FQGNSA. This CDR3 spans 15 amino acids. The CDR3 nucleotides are TGTCCCAGCAGCTTAGTAGGGCCAGACGGGCAGACCCAGTACTTC. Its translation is CPSSLVGPDGQTQYF. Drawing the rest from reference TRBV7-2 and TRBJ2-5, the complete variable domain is GAGVSQSPSNKVTEKGKDVELRCDPISGHTALYWYRQSLGQGLEFLIYFQGNSAPDKSGLPSDRFSAERTGGSVSTLTIQRTQQEDSAVYLCPSSLVGPDGQTQYFGPGTRLLVL.

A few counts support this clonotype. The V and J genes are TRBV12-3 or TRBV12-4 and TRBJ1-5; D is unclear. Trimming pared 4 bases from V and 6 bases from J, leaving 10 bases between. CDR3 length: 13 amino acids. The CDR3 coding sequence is TGTGCCAGCAGTTCCCGAGAGGTTCAGCCCCAGCATTTT. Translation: CASSSREVQPQHF.

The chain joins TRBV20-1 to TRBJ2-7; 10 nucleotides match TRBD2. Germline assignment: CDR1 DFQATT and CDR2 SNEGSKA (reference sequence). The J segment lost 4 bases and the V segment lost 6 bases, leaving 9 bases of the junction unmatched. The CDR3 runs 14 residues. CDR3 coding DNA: TGCAGTGCGAGACAACTAGCGGGACGGTACGAGCAGTACTTC. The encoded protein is CSARQLAGRYEQYF.

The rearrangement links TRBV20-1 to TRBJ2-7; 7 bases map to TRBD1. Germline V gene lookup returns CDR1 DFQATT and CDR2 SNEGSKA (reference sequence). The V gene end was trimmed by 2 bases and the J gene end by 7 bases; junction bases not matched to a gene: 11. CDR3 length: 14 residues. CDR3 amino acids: CSARPADRPWEQYF. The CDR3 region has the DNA TGCAGTGCTAGACCGGCGGACAGGCCGTGGGAGCAGTACTTC.

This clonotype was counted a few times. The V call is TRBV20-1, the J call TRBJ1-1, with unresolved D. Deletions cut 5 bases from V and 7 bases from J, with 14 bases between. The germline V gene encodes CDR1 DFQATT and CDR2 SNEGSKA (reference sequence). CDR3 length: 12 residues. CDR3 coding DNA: TGCAGTGCTTCCTGGGATTGGGATGAAGCTTTCTTT. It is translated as CSASWDWDEAFF.

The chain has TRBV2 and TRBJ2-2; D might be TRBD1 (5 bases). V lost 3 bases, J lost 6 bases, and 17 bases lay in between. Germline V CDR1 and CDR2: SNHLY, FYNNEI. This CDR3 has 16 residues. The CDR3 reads CASSDQGANLAGELFF. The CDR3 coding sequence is TGTGCCAGCAGTGACCAGGGCGCCAACCTCGCCGGGGAGCTGTTTTTT.